This T cell receptor (beta chain) was recorded in a study of blood T cell repertoires in COVID-19. Overall study: Material from acute and convalescent COVID-19 was sourced from the United States, Italy and Spain. PBMCs, B-cell-depleted T cells, or T cells provided the cDNA or gDNA that made up the material.

This clone was picked up one time. Followed longitudinally, the Seattle patients had been enrolled during active infection. Trimming left V 1 base short and J 4 bases short, with 14 bases between. This CDR3 is 15 amino acids long. Germline values: CDR1 SGHDT, CDR2 YYEEEE. Methods used by the authors: Estimation of nucleated cell counts relied on the amplification of reference gene primers. Profiled with immunoSEQ multiplex PCR; TCRdb holds only in-frame clones, not every one. V and J calls and clone size are given by that table; D and trimming were obtained from the DNA. The data hold about 120,000 clones, with roughly 85% observed a single time.

The sample taken for sequencing was peripheral blood. This chain joins TRBV5-6 and TRBJ2-5; D may be TRBD2 (5 bases). The clonotype comes from a woman aged 60-70 years with COVID-19, enrolled during active disease. CDR3 nucleotide sequence: TGTGCCAGCAGCTTGCCGGGGTATGGTGGAGAGACCCAGTACTTC. Encoded protein: CASSLPGYGGETQYF.